This TCR beta chain was captured in a study of CD8 T cells in Susac syndrome. Germline loops: CDR1 SGHTA, CDR2 FQGNSA. This CDR3 is built from 14 residues. With 6 bases clipped from V and 3 bases from J, the junction kept 5 bases outside the gene matches. cDNA came from approximately 0.5 to 1 ug RNA primed by random hexamers. Multiplex immunoSEQ PCR targeted 54 Vbeta and 13 Jbeta TCR beta segments. TCRdb used MiXCR to reprocess the immunoSEQ multiplex PCR reads, holding one entry per CDR3 protein. The data show about 250,000 distinct CDR3 sequences, with 85% to 95% seen just once and around 0.07% held by the top ten. Peripheral blood CD8+ and CD4+ T cells were profiled by TCR beta sequencing. The multiple sclerosis controls comprised treatment-naive patients whose relapsing-remitting disease was stable or active. FACS enriched CD8+ TEMRA cells, while bulk CD8+ and CD4+ were negatively isolated.

This clonotype was obtained from a human donor with multiple sclerosis. The chain links TRBV7-2 to TRBJ1-1; 9 bases align to TRBD1. Material: CD4+ T cells from PBMCs. CDR3 nucleotide sequence: TGTGCCAGCAGTCACGGGACAGGGTACACTGAAGCTTTCTTT. This codes for CASSHGTGYTEAFF.